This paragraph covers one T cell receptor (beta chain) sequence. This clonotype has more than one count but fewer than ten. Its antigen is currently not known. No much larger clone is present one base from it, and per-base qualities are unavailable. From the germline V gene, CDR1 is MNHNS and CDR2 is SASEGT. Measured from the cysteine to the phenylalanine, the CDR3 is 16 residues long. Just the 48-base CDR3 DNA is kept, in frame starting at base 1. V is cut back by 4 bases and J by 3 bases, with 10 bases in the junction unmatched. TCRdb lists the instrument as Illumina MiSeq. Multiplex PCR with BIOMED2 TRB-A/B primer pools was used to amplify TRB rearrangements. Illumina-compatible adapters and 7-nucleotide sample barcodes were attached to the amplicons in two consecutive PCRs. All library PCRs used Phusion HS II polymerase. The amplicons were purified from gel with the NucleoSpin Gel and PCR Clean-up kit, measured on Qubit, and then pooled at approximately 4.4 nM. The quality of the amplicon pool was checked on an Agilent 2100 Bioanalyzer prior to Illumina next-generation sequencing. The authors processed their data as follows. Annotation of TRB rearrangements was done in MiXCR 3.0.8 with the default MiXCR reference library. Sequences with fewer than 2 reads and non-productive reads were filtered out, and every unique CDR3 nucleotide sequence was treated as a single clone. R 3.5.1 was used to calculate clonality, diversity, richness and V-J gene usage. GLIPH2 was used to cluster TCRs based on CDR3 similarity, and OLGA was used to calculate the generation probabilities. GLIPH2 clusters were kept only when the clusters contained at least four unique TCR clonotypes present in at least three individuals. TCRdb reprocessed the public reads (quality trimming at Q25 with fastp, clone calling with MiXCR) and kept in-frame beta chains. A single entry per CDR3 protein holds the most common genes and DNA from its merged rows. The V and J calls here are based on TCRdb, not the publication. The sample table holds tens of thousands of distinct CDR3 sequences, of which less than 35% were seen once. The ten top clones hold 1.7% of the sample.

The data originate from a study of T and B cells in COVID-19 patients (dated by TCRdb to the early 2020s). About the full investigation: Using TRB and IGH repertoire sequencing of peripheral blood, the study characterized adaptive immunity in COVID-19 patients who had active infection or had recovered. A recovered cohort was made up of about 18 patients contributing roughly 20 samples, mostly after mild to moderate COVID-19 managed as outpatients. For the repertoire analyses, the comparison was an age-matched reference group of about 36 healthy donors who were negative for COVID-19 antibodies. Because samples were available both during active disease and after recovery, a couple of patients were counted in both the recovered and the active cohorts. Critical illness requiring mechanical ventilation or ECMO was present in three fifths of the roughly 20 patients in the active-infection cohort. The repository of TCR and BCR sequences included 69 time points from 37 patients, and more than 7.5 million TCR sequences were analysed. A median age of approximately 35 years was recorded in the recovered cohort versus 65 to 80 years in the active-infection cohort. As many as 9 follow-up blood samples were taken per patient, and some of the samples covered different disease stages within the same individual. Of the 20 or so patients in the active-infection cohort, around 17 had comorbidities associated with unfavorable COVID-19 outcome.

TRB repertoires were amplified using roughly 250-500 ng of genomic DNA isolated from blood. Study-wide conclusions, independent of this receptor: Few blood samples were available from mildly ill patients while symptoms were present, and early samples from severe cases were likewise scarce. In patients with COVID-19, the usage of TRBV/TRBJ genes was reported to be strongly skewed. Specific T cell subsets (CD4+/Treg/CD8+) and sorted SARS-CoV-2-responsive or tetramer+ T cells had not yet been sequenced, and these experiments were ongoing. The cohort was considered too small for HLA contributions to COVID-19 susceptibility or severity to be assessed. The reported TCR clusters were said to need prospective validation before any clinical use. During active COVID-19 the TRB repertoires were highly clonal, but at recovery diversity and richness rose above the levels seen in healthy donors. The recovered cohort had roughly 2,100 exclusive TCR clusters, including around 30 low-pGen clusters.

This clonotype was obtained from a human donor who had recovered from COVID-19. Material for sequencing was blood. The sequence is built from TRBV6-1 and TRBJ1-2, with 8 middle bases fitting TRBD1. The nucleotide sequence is TGTGCCAGCAGTGGGCGGACAGGGTTGGAGGACTATGGCTACACCTTC. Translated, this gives CASSGRTGLEDYGYTF.